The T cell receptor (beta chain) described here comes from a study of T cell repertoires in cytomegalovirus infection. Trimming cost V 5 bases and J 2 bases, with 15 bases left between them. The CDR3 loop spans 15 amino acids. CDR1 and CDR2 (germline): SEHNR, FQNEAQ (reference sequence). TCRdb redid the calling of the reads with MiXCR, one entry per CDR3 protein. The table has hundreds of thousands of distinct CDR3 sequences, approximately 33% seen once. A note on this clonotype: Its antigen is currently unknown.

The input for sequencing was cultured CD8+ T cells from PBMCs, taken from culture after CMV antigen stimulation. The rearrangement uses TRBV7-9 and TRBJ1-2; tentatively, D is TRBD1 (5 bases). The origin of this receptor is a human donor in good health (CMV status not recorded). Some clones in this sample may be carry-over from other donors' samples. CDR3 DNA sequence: TGTGCCAGCAGCCCCCCAGGGCCACCCAACTATGGCTACACCTTC. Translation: CASSPPGPPNYGYTF.